This T cell receptor beta chain was recovered during a study of cytomegalovirus exposure and HLA in healthy donors. Study-wide background: There were 75 million to 95 million unique TCRs (from HLA-typed donors) in an early data release. Study-level findings and limits: Researchers reported from a later analysis that most CMV-associated TCR beta chains appeared HLA-restricted. Roughly uniform sequencing depth across donors was assumed, possibly incorrectly.

As concerns this clone: Its antigen is not known.

V gave up 2 bases and J gave up 4 bases; unmatched junction bases: 7. The CDR3 contains 15 residues. CDR1 and CDR2 (germline): MRHNA, SNTAGT. Healthy bone marrow donors made up the donors. PCR employed 60 Vbeta and 13 Jbeta primers. Generated by immunoSEQ multiplex PCR, the TCRdb table keeps only in-frame clones and is missing some. The sample holds about 160,000 clones; around four fifths are singletons and the top ten take about 1.3%. Sequenced sample: PBMCs. The receptor's source is a man aged 25 to 40 in good health and CMV-seronegative. The gene calls are TRBV6-4 and TRBJ1-1, with 7 bases that match TRBD1. The CDR3: CASSDTPDRATEAFF. CDR3 bases: TGTGCCAGCAGTGACACCCCAGACAGGGCCACTGAAGCTTTCTTT.